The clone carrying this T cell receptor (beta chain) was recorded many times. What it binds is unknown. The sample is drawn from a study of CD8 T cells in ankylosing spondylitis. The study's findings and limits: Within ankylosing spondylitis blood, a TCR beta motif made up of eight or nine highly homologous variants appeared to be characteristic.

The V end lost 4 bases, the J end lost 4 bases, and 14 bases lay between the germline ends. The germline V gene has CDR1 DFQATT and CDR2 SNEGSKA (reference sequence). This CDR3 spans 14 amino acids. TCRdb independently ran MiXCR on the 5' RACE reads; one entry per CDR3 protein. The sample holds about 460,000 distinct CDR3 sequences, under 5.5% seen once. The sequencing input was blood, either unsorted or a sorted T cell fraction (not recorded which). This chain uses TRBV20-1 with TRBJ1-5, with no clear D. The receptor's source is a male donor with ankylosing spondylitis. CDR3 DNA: TGCAGTGCTACAACGCAGAGGAATAATCAGCCCCAGCATTTT. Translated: CSATTQRNNQPQHF.